The 8 T cell receptor beta chains reported below all come from one sample, sequenced in a study of blood T cell repertoires in COVID-19. Libraries were prepared by immunoSEQ multiplex PCR; TCRdb keeps only in-frame clonotypes and omits some of them. The profile covers 250,000 to 350,000 clones, with roughly 91% appearing a single time and 2.5% to 3.5% taken by the ten largest. The sequenced material came from PBMCs or T cells enriched from blood (not recorded which). These receptors came from a woman aged 45-65 years who had been exposed to COVID-19.

In this sample, this clone turned up once. The genes are TRBV5-1 and TRBJ2-1, with D tentatively TRBD2 (6 bases). Trimming took 0 bases from V and 6 from J, leaving 19 bases between them. This CDR3 region has 17 residues. Germline CDR1 SGHRS, CDR2 YFSETQ. The CDR3 reads CASSLAGGRTLSNEQFF. The CDR3 region has the DNA TGCGCCAGCAGCTTGGCCGGGGGTAGAACACTAAGCAATGAGCAGTTCTTC.

The rearrangement uses TRBV13 and TRBJ2-7, with D perhaps matching TRBD1 (6 bases). From germline, CDR1 is PRHDT and CDR2 FYEKMQ (reference sequence). This CDR3 has 15 amino acids. The germline V and J ends were trimmed by 1 base and 1 base, with 11 bases remaining between them. The CDR3 loop is CASSLDMGASYEQYF. The CDR3 bases are TGTGCCAGCAGCTTAGATATGGGGGCGTCCTACGAGCAGTACTTC.

The chain is built from TRBV18 and TRBJ1-2, with TRBD1 as a possible D gene (5 bases). V lost 8 bases, J lost 0 bases, and 13 bases lay in between. The CDR3 is 14 amino acids. Germline V CDR1 and CDR2: KGHSH, LQKENI. CDR3 sequence reads: CASLRDSPNYGYTF. CDR3 nucleotides: TGTGCCAGCCTTCGTGACAGCCCTAACTATGGCTACACCTTC.

This clone was picked up one time. The J gene is TRBJ1-2, the V gene TRBV9, with 7 nucleotides matching TRBD1. V trimming: 3 bases; J trimming: 1 base; junction bases outside the gene matches: 3. This CDR3 has 14 amino acids. The germline CDR1 and CDR2 sequences are SGDLS and YYNGEE. The CDR3 nucleotides read TGTGCCAGCAGCGACGGGACAGTTAACTATGGCTACACCTTC. Amino acids: CASSDGTVNYGYTF.

The chain uses TRBV19 and TRBJ1-1; D may be TRBD1 (6 bases). The CDR3 runs to 12 residues. V was clipped by 5 bases and J by 11 bases, with 15 bases between them. In germline, CDR1 is LNHDA, CDR2 SQIVND (reference sequence). The CDR3 DNA follows: TGTGCCAGTAGTGCCACAGGGCTGTGGGCTTTCTTT. The encoded protein is CASSATGLWAFF.

The chain joins TRBV5-4 to TRBJ1-2; TRBD1 agrees at 10 bases. The V gene end was trimmed by 3 bases and the J gene end by 6 bases; junction bases not matched to a gene: 5. Per the germline V gene, CDR1 is SGHNT and CDR2 is YYREEE (reference sequence). The CDR3 contains 14 residues. This CDR3 reads CASSSGTGVNGYTF. The CDR3 nucleotides are TGTGCCAGCAGCTCGGGGACAGGGGTCAATGGCTACACCTTC.

This chain connects TRBV6-2 or TRBV6-3 to TRBJ2-1, with TRBD1 as a possible D gene (6 bases). Between the trimmed V and J ends, which lost 5 bases and 4 bases, there was a span of 15 bases. From germline, CDR1 is MNHEY and CDR2 SVGEGT. The CDR3 covers 15 residues. The CDR3 loop reads CASSPGQTIYNEQFF. The CDR3 DNA reads as TGTGCCAGCAGTCCGGGACAAACTATTTACAATGAGCAGTTCTTC.

This chain joins TRBV18 and TRBJ2-3; TRBD1 might be the D (6 bases). The CDR3 is 18 residues long. The V gene lost 3 bases and the J gene lost 0 bases, with 19 bases spanning the gap. The germline V gene encodes CDR1 KGHSH and CDR2 LQKENI. The CDR3 DNA reads TGTGCCAGCTCACCCTTACAGGGTACCAGCCAGAGCACAGATACGCAGTATTTT. The encoded protein is CASSPLQGTSQSTDTQYF.